Sequencing of this T cell receptor (beta chain) was carried out in a study of preoperative IRX-2 immunotherapy in early breast cancer. Treatment reported: preoperative locoregional IRX-2 cytokine immunotherapy. Only a few counts were recorded for this clone. This CDR3 has 16 residues. The V and J ends lost 5 bases and 7 bases, in that order; junction bases with no gene match: 12. CDR1 is SGHNT, CDR2 YENEEA, per germline. Produced via immunoSEQ multiplex PCR; TCRdb's table is partial and in-frame only. The table lists about 27,000 clones, 78% of them singletons, with about 2.4% in the top ten. The specimen was lymph node tissue, collected before IRX-2 immunotherapy. V and J are TRBV11-3 and TRBJ1-2; 11 bases fit TRBD1. The clonotype was recovered from a human donor with breast cancer. DNA for the CDR3: TGTGCCAGCAGCCTGGAGAGGGACAGGGGGAAGGGTGGCTACACCTTC. It encodes CASSLERDRGKGGYTF.